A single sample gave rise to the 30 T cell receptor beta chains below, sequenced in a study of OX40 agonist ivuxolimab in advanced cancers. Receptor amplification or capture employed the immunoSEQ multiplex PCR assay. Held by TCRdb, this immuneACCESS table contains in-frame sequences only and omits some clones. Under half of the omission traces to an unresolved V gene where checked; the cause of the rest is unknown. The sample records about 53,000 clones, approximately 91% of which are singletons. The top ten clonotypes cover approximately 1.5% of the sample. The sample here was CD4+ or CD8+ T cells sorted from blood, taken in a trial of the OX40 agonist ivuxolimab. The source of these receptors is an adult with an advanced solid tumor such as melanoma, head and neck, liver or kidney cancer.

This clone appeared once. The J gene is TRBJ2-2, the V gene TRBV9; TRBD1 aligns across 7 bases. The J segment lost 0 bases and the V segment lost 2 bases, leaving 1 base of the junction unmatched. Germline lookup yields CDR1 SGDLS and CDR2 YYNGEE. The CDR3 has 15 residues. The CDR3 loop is CASSVGTANTGELFF. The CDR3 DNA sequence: TGTGCCAGCAGCGTCGGGACAGCGAACACCGGGGAGCTGTTTTTT. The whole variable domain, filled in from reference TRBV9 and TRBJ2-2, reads DSGVTQTPKHLITATGQRVTLRCSPRSGDLSVYWYQQSLDQGLQFLIQYYNGEERAKGNILERFSAQQFPDLHSELNLSSLELGDSALYFCASSVGTANTGELFFGEGSRLTVL.

The CDR3 sequence is CSGGTGVSQPQHF. The DNA of the CDR3 is TGCAGCGGCGGGACAGGGGTGTCTCAGCCCCAGCATTTT. This sequence joins TRBV29-1 and TRBJ1-5; 10 bases map to TRBD1. The CDR3 covers 13 residues. Germline lookup yields CDR1 SQVTM and CDR2 ANQGSEA. The V gene end was trimmed by 7 bases and the J gene end by 6 bases; junction bases not matched to a gene: 6.

The CDR3 here is CASSPRGLAGVVFF. CDR3 nucleotides: TGTGCCAGTAGTCCCCGGGGACTAGCGGGAGTTGTATTCTTC. The chain links TRBV19 to TRBJ2-1; 14 positions agree with TRBD2. Germline CDR1 LNHDA, CDR2 SQIVND (reference sequence). V lost 5 bases and J lost 16; bases outside the gene matches: 10. This CDR3 has 14 amino acids.

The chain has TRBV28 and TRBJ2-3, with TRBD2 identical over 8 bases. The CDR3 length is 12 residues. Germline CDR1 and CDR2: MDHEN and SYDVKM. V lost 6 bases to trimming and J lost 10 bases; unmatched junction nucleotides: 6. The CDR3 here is CASSPGGSAQYF. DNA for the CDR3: TGTGCCAGCAGCCCGGGGGGGTCGGCGCAGTATTTT.

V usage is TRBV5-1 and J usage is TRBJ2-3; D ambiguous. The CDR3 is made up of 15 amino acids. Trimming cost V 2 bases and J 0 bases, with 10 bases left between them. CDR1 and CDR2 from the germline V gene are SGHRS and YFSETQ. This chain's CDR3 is CASSFGGPSTDTQYF. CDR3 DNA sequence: TGCGCCAGCAGCTTCGGCGGTCCGAGCACAGATACGCAGTATTTT.

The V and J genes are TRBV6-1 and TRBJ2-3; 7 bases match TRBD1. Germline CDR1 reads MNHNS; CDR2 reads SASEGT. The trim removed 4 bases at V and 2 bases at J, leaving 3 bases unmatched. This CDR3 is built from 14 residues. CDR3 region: CASSGGTDTDTQYF. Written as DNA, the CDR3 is TGTGCCAGCAGTGGGGGGACAGACACAGATACGCAGTATTTT.

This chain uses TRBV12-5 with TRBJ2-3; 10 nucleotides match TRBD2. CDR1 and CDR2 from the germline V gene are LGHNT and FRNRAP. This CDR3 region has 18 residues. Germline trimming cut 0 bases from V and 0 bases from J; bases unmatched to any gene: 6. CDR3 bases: TGTGCTAGTGGTTTGGTGGGGAAGACTAGCGGGAGCACAGATACGCAGTATTTT. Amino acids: CASGLVGKTSGSTDTQYF.

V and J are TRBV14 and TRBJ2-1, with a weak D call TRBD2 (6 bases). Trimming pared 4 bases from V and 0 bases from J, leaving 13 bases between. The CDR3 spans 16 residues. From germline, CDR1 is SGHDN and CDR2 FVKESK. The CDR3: CASSLRVTSSYNEQFF. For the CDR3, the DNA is TGTGCCAGCAGCCTCCGAGTGACTAGCTCCTACAATGAGCAGTTCTTC.

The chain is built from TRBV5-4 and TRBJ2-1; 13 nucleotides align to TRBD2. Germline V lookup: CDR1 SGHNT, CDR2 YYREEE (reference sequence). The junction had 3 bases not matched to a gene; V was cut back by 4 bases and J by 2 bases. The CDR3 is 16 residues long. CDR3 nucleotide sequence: TGTGCCAGCAGCGGAGGGACTAGCGGGGCCTACAATGAGCAGTTCTTC. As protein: CASSGGTSGAYNEQFF.

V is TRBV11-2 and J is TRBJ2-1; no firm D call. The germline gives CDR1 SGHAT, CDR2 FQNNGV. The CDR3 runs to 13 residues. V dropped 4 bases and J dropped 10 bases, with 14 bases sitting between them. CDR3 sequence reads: CASSSSPAQEQFF. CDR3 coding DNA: TGTGCCAGCAGCTCGTCACCAGCCCAAGAGCAGTTCTTC. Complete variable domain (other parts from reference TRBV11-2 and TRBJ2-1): EAGVAQSPRYKIIEKRQSVAFWCNPISGHATLYWYQQILGQGPKLLIQFQNNGVVDDSQLPKDRFSAERLKGVDSTLKIQPAKLEDSAVYLCASSSSPAQEQFFGPGTRLTVL.

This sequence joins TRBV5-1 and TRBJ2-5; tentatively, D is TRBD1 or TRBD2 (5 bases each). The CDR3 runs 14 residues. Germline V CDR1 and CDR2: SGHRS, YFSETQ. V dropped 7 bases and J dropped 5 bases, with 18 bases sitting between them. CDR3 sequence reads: CASAPDGAGETQYF. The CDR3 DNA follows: TGCGCCAGCGCGCCGGACGGGGCAGGGGAGACCCAGTACTTC.

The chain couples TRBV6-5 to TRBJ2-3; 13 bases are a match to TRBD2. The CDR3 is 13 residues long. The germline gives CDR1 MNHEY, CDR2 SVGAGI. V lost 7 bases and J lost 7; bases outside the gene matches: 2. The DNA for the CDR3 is TGTGCCAGCAAGACTAGCGGGAGGAATACGCAGTATTTT. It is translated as CASKTSGRNTQYF.

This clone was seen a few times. The CDR3, as DNA: TGCAGCGTTGAAAAGGGGTTTCGCACAGATACGCAGTATTTT. This encodes CSVEKGFRTDTQYF. The V call is TRBV29-1, the J call TRBJ2-3; tentatively, D is TRBD1 (5 bases). Trimming cost V 2 bases and J 1 base, with 10 bases left between them. The CDR3 has 14 residues. CDR1 is SQVTM and CDR2 is ANQGSEA in the germline V gene.

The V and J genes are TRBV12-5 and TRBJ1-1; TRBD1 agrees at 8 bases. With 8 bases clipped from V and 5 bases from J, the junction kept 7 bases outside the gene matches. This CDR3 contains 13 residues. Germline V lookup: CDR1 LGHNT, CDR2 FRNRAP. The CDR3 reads CASSYQGATEAFF. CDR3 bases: TGTGCTAGTTCATACCAGGGGGCGACTGAAGCTTTCTTT.

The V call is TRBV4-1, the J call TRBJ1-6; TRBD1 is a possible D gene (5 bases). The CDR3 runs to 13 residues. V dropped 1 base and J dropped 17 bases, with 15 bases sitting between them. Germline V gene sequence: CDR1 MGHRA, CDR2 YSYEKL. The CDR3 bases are TGCGCCAGCAGCCAAGTTCGGGGCACCCGGGTCCACTTT. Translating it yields CASSQVRGTRVHF.

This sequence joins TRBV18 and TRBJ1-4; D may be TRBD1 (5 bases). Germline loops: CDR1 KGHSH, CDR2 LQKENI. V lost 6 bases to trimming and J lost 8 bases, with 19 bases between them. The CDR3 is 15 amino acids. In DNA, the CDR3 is TGTGCCAGCTCGCCGGGGACGATGGGGGACGAAAAACTGTTTTTT. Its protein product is CASSPGTMGDEKLFF. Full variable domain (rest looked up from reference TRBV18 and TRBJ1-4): NAGVMQNPRHLVRRRGQEARLRCSPMKGHSHVYWYRQLPEEGLKFMVYLQKENIIDESGMPKERFSAEFPKEGPSILRIQQVVRGDSAAYFCASSPGTMGDEKLFFGSGTQLSVL.

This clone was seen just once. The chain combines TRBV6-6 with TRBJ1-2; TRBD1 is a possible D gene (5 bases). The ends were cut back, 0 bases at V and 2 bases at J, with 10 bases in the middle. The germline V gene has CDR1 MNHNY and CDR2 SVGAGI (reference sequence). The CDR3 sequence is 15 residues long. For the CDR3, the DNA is TGTGCCAGCAGTTACTCGAACAGGTTAAACTATGGCTACACCTTC. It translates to CASSYSNRLNYGYTF.

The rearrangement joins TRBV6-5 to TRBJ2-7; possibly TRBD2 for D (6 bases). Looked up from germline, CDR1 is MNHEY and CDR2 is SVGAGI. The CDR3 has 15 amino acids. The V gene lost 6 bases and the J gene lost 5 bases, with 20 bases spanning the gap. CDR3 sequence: CASRSGRLGDHEQYF. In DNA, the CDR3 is TGTGCCAGCAGATCAGGGAGGTTAGGCGACCACGAGCAGTACTTC.

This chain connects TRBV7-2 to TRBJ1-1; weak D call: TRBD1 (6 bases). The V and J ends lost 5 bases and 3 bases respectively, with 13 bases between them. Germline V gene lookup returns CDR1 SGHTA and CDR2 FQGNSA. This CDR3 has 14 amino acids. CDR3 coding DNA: TGTGCCAGCAGCGGCAGGGGTTTGTACACTGAAGCTTTCTTT. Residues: CASSGRGLYTEAFF.

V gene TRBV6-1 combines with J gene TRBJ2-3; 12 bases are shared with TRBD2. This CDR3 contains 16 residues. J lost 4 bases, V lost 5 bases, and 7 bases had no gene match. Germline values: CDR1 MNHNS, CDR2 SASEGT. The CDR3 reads CASSKEGTSGSDTQYF. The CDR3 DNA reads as TGTGCCAGCAGTAAAGAGGGGACTAGCGGGTCAGATACGCAGTATTTT.

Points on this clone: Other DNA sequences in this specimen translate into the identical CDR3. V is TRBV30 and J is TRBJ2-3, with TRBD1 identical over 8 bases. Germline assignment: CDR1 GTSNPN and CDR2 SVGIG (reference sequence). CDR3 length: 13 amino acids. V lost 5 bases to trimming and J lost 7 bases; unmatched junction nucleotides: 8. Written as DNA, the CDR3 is TGTGCCTGGCTACTCGGGACAGGACATACGCAGTATTTT. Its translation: CAWLLGTGHTQYF.

CDR3 DNA: TGTGCCAGCAGCTTGGGCGGATCCAAAACGGAGCAGTACTTC. It yields the protein CASSLGGSKTEQYF. The gene calls are TRBV5-4 and TRBJ2-7; D gene uncertain. The length of the CDR3 is 14 residues. V lost 0 bases and J lost 7, with 14 bases in between. Germline CDR1 is SGHNT and CDR2 is YYREEE (reference sequence).

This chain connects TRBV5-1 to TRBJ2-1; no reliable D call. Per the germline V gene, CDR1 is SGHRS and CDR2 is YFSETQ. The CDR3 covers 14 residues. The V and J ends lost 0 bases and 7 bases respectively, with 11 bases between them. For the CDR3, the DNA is TGCGCCAGCAGCTTGGTAGAAGGGCGAAATGAGCAGTTCTTC. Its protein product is CASSLVEGRNEQFF. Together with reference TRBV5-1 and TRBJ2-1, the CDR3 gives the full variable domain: KAGVTQTPRYLIKTRGQQVTLSCSPISGHRSVSWYQQTPGQGLQFLFEYFSETQRNKGNFPGRFSGRQFSNSRSEMNVSTLELGDSALYLCASSLVEGRNEQFFGPGTRLTVL.

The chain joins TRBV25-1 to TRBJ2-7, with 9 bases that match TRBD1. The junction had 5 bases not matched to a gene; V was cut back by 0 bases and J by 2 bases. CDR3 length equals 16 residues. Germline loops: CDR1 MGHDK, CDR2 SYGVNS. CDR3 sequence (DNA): TGTGCCAGCAGTGAATATCCCGGACAGGGGACCTACGAGCAGTACTTC. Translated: CASSEYPGQGTYEQYF.

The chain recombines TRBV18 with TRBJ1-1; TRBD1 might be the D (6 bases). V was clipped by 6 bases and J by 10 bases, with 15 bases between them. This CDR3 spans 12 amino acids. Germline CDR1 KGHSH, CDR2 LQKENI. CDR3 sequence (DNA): TGTGCCAGCTCCCCGAGGGGACAAATAGCTTTCTTT. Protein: CASSPRGQIAFF. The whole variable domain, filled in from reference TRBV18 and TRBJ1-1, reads NAGVMQNPRHLVRRRGQEARLRCSPMKGHSHVYWYRQLPEEGLKFMVYLQKENIIDESGMPKERFSAEFPKEGPSILRIQQVVRGDSAAYFCASSPRGQIAFFGQGTRLTVV.

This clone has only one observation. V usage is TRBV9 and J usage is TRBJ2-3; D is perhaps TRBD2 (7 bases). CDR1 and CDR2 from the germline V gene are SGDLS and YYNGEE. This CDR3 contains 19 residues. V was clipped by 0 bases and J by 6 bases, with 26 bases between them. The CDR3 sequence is CASSVAKEGGGLTKDTQYF. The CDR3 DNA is TGTGCCAGCAGCGTAGCTAAGGAGGGCGGGGGCCTAACCAAGGATACGCAGTATTTT.

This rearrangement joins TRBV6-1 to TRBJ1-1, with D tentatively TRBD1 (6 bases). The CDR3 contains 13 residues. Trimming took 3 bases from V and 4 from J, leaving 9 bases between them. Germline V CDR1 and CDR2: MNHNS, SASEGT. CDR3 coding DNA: TGTGCCAGCAGTGATTGGGGGCCCACTGAAGCTTTCTTT. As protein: CASSDWGPTEAFF.

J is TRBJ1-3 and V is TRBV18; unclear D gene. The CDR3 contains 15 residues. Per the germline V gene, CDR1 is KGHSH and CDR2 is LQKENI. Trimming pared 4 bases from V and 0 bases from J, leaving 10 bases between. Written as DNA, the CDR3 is TGTGCCAGCTCACGGACCATAAGCTCTGGAAACACCATATATTTT. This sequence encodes CASSRTISSGNTIYF.

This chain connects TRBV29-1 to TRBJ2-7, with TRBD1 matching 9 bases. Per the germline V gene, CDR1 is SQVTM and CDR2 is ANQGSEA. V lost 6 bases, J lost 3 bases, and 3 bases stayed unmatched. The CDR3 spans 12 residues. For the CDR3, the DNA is TGCAGCGTCGAGGGACAGGGCTACGAGCAGTACTTC. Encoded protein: CSVEGQGYEQYF.

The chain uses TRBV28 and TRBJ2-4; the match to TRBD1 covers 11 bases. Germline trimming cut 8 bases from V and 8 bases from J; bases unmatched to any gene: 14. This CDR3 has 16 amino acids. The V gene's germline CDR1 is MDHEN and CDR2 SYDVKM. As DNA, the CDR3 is TGTGCCAGCTCCTCTTCGGACAGGGGGCGGGCGGACATTCAGTACTTC. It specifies CASSSSDRGRADIQYF. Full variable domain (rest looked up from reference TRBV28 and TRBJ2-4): DVKVTQSSRYLVKRTGEKVFLECVQDMDHENMFWYRQDPGLGLRLIYFSYDVKMKEKGDIPEGYSVSREKKERFSLILESASTNQTSMYLCASSSSDRGRADIQYFGAGTRLSVL.